This entry is about one T cell receptor beta chain. No antigen is known for it. The sample comes from a study of T cells expressing NK-cell markers. Study-level points and caveats: Dominant NKG2C+ clonotype frequencies of about 1.0-8% of CD8+ T cells were measured in over five donors. Among a few donors, these clonotypes also ranked first in the CD3+CD56-NKG2C+ fraction.

One entry per CDR3 protein, without DNA, is what TCRdb gives after re-calling the 5' RACE reads. The table lists approximately 550,000 distinct CDR3 sequences. The CDR3 sequence is 14 residues long. CDR1 and CDR2 (germline): SGHAT, FQNNGV. V and J are TRBV11-2 and TRBJ2-1; TCRdb lists TRBD2, though no DNA is available to test this call. The origin of this receptor is a man between 18 and 35 years old in good health. The sample comprised blood T cells: a sorted CD56 or NKG2C T cell subset, CD4+ or CD8+ T cells, or bulk PBMC T cells (not recorded which). The CDR3 is CASSPGRVYNEQFF.